The entry below gives a single TCR beta chain sequence along with its context. Its antigen is undetermined. The sample is drawn from a study of vaccination and CD4 T cells after COVID-19. Sequencing of DNA taken from cultured CD4+ T cells relied on the Oncomine TCR Beta short-read assay. TCRdb processed the PCR reads anew with MiXCR; each CDR3 protein has one entry. The sample lists over 10,000 distinct CDR3 sequences, about 56% seen once, with over 9.5% in the top ten. The treatment is: roughly 10-day PBMC culture with coronavirus spike peptide pools or control peptides (ViraFEST assay). V shed 2 bases and J shed 9 bases, with 9 bases lying between them. The CDR3 has 11 amino acids. The germline V gene has CDR1 DFQATT and CDR2 SNEGSKA (reference sequence).

V is TRBV20-1 and J is TRBJ2-3; a weak D match, TRBD1 (5 bases). The sequenced material came from CD4+ T cells from blood, cultured in vitro. This receptor was identified in a human donor who had recovered from COVID-19. CDR3 DNA sequence: TGCAGTGCTAGACAGGGTTTAACGCAGTATTTT. It specifies CSARQGLTQYF.